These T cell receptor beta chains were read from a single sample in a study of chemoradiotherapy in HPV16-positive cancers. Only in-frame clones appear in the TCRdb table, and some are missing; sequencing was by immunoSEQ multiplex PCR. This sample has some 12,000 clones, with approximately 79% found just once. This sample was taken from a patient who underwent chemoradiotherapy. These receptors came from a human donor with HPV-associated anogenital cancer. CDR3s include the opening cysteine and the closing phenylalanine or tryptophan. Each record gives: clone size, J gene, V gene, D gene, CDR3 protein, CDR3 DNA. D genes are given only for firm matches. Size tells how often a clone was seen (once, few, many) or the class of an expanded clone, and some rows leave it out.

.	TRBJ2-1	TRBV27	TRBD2	CASSSQREGQWLFF	TGTGCCAGCAGTTCACAGCGGGAGGGCCAGTGGCTGTTCTTC
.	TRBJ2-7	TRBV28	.	CASSWTYEQYF	TGTGCCAGCAGTTGGACCTACGAGCAGTACTTC
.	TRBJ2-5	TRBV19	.	CASSIGGYGEETQYF	TGTGCCAGTAGTATTGGGGGGTACGGGGAGGAGACCCAGTACTTC
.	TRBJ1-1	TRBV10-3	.	CAISEPGEGKTEAFF	TGTGCCATCAGTGAGCCAGGGGAGGGGAAGACTGAAGCTTTCTTT
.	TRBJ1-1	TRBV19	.	CASSIKSWASEAFF	TGTGCCAGTAGTATTAAGTCATGGGCCTCTGAAGCTTTCTTT
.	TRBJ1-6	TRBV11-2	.	CASSPVTGSLHF	TGTGCCAGCAGCCCGGTAACAGGTTCCCTCCACTTT
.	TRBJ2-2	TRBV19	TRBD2	CASRDRWGLAGSANTGELFF	TGTGCCAGTAGGGACAGATGGGGACTAGCGGGGTCTGCGAACACCGGGGAGCTGTTTTTT
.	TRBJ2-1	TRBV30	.	CAWTQGGSYNEQFF	TGTGCCTGGACCCAGGGTGGCTCCTACAATGAGCAGTTCTTC
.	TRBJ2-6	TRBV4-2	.	CASSQETSGANVLTF	TGTGCCAGCAGCCAAGAGACCTCTGGGGCCAACGTCCTGACTTTC
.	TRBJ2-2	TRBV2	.	CASSEVRETGELFF	TGTGCCAGCAGTGAAGTCAGGGAAACCGGGGAGCTGTTTTTT
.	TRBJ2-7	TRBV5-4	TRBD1	CASSFPGQGSYEQYF	TGTGCCAGCAGCTTTCCGGGACAGGGGTCTTACGAGCAGTACTTC
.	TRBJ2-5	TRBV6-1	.	CASYGVGPQETQYF	TGTGCCAGCTACGGAGTTGGGCCCCAAGAGACCCAGTACTTC
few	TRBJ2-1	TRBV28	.	CASSLITSGQYNEQFF	TGTGCCAGCAGTTTAATTACCAGCGGGCAATACAATGAGCAGTTCTTC
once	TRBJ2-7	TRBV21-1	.	CASSYTTPGQGLCEQYF	TGTGCCAGCAGTTACACCACGCCGGGACAGGGGTTGTGCGAGCAGTACTTC
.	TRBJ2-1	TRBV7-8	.	CASSYGFGGDEQFF	TGTGCCAGCAGCTATGGGTTTGGAGGGGATGAGCAGTTCTTC
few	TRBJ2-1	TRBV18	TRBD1	CASSPRTGVIEQFF	TGTGCCAGCTCACCACGGACAGGGGTAATTGAGCAGTTCTTC
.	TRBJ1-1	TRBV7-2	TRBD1	CASSLVGQGVDEAFF	TGTGCCAGCAGCTTAGTGGGACAGGGGGTTGATGAAGCTTTCTTT
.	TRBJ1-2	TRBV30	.	CAWSNQAGYTF	TGTGCCTGGAGTAACCAAGCTGGCTACACCTTC
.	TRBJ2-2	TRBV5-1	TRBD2	CASSSTSGRTGELFF	TGCGCCAGCAGCTCCACTAGCGGGAGAACCGGGGAGCTGTTTTTT
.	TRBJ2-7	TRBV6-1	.	CASSEALPGSHEQYF	TGTGCCAGCAGTGAAGCGCTTCCAGGTTCCCACGAGCAGTACTTC
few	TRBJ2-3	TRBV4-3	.	CASSPEPSAGADTQYF	TGCGCCAGCAGCCCGGAACCTAGCGCGGGTGCGGATACGCAGTATTTT
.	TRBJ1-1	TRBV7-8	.	CASSLFAEAFF	TGTGCCAGCAGCTTATTCGCTGAAGCTTTCTTT
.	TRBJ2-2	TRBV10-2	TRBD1	CASSEGGTGAATGELFF	TGCGCCAGCAGCGAAGGAGGGACAGGGGCGGCCACCGGGGAGCTGTTTTTT
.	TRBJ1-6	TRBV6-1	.	CASSVGNSPLHF	TGTGCCAGCAGTGTAGGTAATTCACCCCTCCACTTT
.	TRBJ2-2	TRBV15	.	CATSRGGHSTGELFF	TGTGCCACCAGCAGGGGGGGGCATTCCACCGGGGAGCTGTTTTTT
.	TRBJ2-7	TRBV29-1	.	CSVLGGRYEQYF	TGCAGCGTCCTTGGGGGGAGATACGAGCAGTACTTC
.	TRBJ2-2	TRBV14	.	CASSQAGRWWENGNTGELFF	TGTGCCAGCAGCCAAGCCGGGCGGTGGTGGGAGAACGGGAACACCGGGGAGCTGTTTTTT
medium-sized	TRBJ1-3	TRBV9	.	CASSVGRVVNTIYF	TGTGCCAGCAGCGTAGGCAGGGTAGTAAACACCATATATTTT
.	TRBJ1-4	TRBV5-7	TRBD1	CASSPRGQNEKLFF	TGTGCCAGCAGCCCCAGGGGGCAAAATGAAAAACTGTTTTTT
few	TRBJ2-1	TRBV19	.	CASSIHREGYSKEQFF	TGTGCCAGTAGTATACACAGGGAGGGCTACTCAAAAGAGCAGTTCTTC
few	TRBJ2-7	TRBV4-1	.	CASSQGVPAYEQYF	TGCGCCAGCAGCCAAGGGGTACCAGCCTACGAGCAGTACTTC
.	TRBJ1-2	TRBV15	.	CATSRVRGAYGYTF	TGTGCCACCAGCAGAGTCAGGGGTGCCTATGGCTACACCTTC
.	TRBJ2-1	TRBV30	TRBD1	CAWGPWTGGYNEQFF	TGTGCCTGGGGCCCCTGGACAGGGGGCTACAATGAGCAGTTCTTC
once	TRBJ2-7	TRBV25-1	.	CASSEFGGEQYF	TGTGCCAGCAGTGAATTCGGGGGCGAGCAGTACTTC
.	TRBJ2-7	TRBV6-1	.	CATSLSWDATYEQYF	TGTGCCACATCCCTTTCCTGGGACGCGACCTACGAGCAGTACTTC
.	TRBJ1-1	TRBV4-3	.	CASRTSLRGNTEAFF	TGCGCCAGCAGGACATCCCTAAGGGGGAACACTGAAGCTTTCTTT
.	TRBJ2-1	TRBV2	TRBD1	CASSPDRGRNEQFF	TGTGCCAGCAGTCCGGACAGGGGGCGGAATGAGCAGTTCTTC
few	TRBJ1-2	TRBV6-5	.	CASSYSGAGGYTF	TGTGCCAGCAGTTACTCAGGGGCAGGGGGCTACACCTTC
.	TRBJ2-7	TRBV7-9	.	CASSLAEPPYEQYF	TGTGCCAGCAGCTTAGCCGAACCCCCCTACGAGCAGTACTTC
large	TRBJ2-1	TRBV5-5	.	CASSLGNEQFF	TGTGCCAGCAGCCTGGGTAATGAGCAGTTCTTC
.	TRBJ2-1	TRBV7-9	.	CASSGRSSGYDEQFF	TGTGCCAGCAGCGGCAGATCGTCAGGGTACGATGAGCAGTTCTTC
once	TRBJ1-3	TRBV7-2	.	CASSFGGNTIYF	TGTGCCAGCAGCTTCGGGGGAAACACCATATATTTT
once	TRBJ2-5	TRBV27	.	CASSSYRVETQYF	TGTGCCAGCAGTTCTTACAGGGTAGAGACCCAGTACTTC
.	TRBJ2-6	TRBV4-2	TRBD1	CASSQEGGGSGANVLTF	TGTGCCAGCAGCCAAGAAGGGGGCGGGTCTGGGGCCAACGTCCTGACTTTC
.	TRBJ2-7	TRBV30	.	CAWSLQGPYEQYF	TGTGCCTGGAGTTTGCAGGGGCCCTACGAGCAGTACTTC
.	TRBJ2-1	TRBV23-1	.	CASSYSENNEQFF	TGCGCCAGCAGTTACAGTGAGAACAATGAGCAGTTCTTC
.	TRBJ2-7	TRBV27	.	CASSLQADYEQYF	TGTGCCAGCAGTTTACAAGCGGACTACGAGCAGTACTTC
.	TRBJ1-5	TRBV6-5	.	CASRAQNNQPQHF	TGTGCCAGCAGGGCTCAGAATAATCAGCCCCAGCATTTT
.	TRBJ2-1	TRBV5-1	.	CASSLWVGDNEQFF	TGCGCCAGCAGCTTGTGGGTGGGCGACAATGAGCAGTTCTTC
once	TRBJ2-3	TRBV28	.	CASSLSVPDTQYF	TGTGCCAGCAGTTTATCCGTACCAGATACGCAGTATTTT
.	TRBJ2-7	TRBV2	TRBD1	CASSEDRVGEQYF	TGTGCCAGCAGTGAGGACAGGGTTGGGGAGCAGTACTTC